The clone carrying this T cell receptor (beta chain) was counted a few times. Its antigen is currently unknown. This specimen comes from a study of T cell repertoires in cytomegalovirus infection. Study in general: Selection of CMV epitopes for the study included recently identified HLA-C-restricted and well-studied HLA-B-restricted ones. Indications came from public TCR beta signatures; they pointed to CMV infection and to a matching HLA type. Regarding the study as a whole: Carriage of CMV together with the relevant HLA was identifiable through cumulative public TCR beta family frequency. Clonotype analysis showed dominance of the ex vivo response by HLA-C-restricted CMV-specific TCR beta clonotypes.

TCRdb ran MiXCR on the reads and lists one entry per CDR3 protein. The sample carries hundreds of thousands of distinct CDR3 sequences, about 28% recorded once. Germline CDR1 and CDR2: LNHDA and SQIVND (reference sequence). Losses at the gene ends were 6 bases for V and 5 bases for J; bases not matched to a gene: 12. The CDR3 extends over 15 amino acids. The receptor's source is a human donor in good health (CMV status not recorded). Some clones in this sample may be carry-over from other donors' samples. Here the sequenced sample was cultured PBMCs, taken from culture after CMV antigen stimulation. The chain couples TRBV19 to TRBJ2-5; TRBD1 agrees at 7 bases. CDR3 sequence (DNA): TGTGCCAGTAGGTCCTCACAGGGGAAACGGGAGACCCAGTACTTC. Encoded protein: CASRSSQGKRETQYF.